A selection of T cell receptor beta chains follows, all from one sample in a study of graft-versus-host responses after intestinal transplantation. These TCRs are of unknown antigen specificity. TCRdb keeps only in-frame clones here, not all; method: immunoSEQ multiplex PCR. Of 41,000 or so clones in the sample, around 96% were seen once. Sequences were derived from unstimulated CD8+ T cells sorted from spleen or lymph node cells, sampled before transplant. The receptor set was obtained from a human donor who was the organ donor for an intestinal transplant. The CDR3 runs from the conserved cysteine through the conserved F or W. D genes are given only for firm matches. The size of a clone is reported for some rows only, either as once, few or many, or as a class for expanded clones.

V	size	D	J	DNA	CDR3
TRBV6-6	once	NA	TRBJ2-7	TGTGCCAGCAGTTACGGAGCCTTCACCTCCTACGAGCAGTACTTC	CASSYGAFTSYEQYF
TRBV4-3	NA	TRBD2	TRBJ2-1	TGCGCCAGCAGCCTCTCTTGGGGACTAACTTACAATGAGCAGTTCTTC	CASSLSWGLTYNEQFF
TRBV18	NA	TRBD1	TRBJ1-2	TGTGCCAGCTCACCACCGAGGGGGCAGTGGGGATATGGCTACACCTTC	CASSPPRGQWGYGYTF
TRBV7-9	NA	NA	TRBJ2-1	TGTGCCAGCAGTCCTTTCAGGGATAGAGGGGAGCAGTTCTTC	CASSPFRDRGEQFF
TRBV2	NA	NA	TRBJ2-7	TGTGCCAGCAGCCCTAGCCCCTACGAGCAGTACTTC	CASSPSPYEQYF
TRBV7-3	NA	TRBD1	TRBJ2-3	TGTGCCAGCAGCTCCACAGGGGGCCGGGGCGATACGCAGTATTTT	CASSSTGGRGDTQYF
TRBV7-9	NA	NA	TRBJ1-5	TGTGCCAGCAGCTTTTATGACGGTAATGTTCAGCCCCAGCATTTT	CASSFYDGNVQPQHF
TRBV5-5	NA	TRBD2	TRBJ2-3	TGTGCCAGCAGCGCCGGTACTAGCGGGGGCACCACCGTATACACAGATACGCAGTATTTT	CASSAGTSGGTTVYTDTQYF
TRBV18	NA	NA	TRBJ2-7	TGTGCCAGCTCACCAAAAGACAGGTGGCACGAGCAGTACTTC	CASSPKDRWHEQYF
TRBV9	once	NA	TRBJ2-3	TGTGCCAGCAGCGTAGGGTGGGGGAGCACAGATACGCAGTATTTT	CASSVGWGSTDTQYF
TRBV7-9	NA	NA	TRBJ1-2	TGTGCCAGCAGCTTAAAGGGGATAGATGCCTATGGCTACACCTTC	CASSLKGIDAYGYTF
TRBV4-1	NA	NA	TRBJ1-2	TGCGCCAGCAGCCGCCCCCAGGGCGGAAATGGCTACACCTTC	CASSRPQGGNGYTF
TRBV18	NA	NA	TRBJ1-3	TGTGCCAGCTCACCCTGGGTACGGACGGGAAACACCATATATTTT	CASSPWVRTGNTIYF
TRBV6-5	NA	TRBD1	TRBJ1-1	TGTGCCAGCAGTTCGACAGGGGGCGCGGCCCGCACTGAAGCTTTCTTT	CASSSTGGAARTEAFF
TRBV7-9	NA	NA	TRBJ1-1	TGTGCCAGCAGCTTTTATTCGGGTACGAGAGTGGCTTTCTTT	CASSFYSGTRVAFF